This TCR beta chain was identified during a study of cytomegalovirus exposure and HLA in healthy donors. The overall study: A previous analysis identified more than 100 million unique TCR beta sequences derived from 180 million or so T cells.

PCR employed 60 Vbeta and 13 Jbeta primers. The assay was immunoSEQ multiplex PCR, and TCRdb's table has in-frame clones only and misses some. The table includes under 200,000 clones, around four fifths detected once. This clone was seen once. Antigen unknown. Study results and caveats: Most subjects had HLA-A and HLA-B alleles reportedly predicted accurately by TCR beta sequences. The productive fraction for most TCR beta V segments was about 87% or about 30% in an earlier analysis.

V lost 0 bases to trimming and J lost 8 bases; unmatched junction nucleotides: 5. The length of the CDR3 is 15 residues. The V gene's germline CDR1 is SGHNT and CDR2 YENEEA. Sequences were obtained from PBMCs. The sequence derives from a woman aged 45-59 years in good health and CMV-seropositive. The chain joins TRBV11-3 to TRBJ2-1; the match to TRBD2 covers 9 bases. DNA of the CDR3: TGTGCCAGCAGCTTAGACCTAGCGGGGCCCCATGAGCAGTTCTTC. It yields the protein CASSLDLAGPHEQFF.